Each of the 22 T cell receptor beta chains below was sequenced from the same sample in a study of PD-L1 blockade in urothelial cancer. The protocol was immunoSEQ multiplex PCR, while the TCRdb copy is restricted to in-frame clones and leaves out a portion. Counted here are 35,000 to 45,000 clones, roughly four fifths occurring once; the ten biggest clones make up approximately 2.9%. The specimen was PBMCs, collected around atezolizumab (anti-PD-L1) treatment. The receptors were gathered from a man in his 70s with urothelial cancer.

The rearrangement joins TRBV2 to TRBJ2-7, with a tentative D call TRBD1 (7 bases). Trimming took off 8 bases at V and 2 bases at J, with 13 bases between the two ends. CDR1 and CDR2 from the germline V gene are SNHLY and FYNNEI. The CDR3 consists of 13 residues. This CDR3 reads CASAGGSTYEQYF. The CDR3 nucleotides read TGTGCCAGCGCAGGGGGGAGCACCTACGAGCAGTACTTC.

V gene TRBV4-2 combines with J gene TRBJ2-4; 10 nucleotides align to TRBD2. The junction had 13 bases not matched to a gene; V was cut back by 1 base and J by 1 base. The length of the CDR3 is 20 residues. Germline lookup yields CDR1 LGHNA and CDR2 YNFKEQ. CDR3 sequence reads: CASSQVTLAGDGVAKNIQYF. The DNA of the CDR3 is TGTGCCAGCAGCCAAGTTACCCTAGCGGGAGATGGGGTGGCCAAAAACATTCAGTACTTC.

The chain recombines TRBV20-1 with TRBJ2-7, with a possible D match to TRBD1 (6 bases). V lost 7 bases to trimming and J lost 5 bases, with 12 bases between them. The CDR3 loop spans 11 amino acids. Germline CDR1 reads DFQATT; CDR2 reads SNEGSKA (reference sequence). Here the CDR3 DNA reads TGCAGTGGACAGGCTCAAGACGAGCAGTACTTC. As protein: CSGQAQDEQYF.

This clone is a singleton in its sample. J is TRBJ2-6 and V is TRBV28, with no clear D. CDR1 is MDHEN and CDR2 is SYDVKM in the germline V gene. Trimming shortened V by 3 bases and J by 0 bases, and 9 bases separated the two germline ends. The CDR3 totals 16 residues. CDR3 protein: CASSFNRDSGANVLTF. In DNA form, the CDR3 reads TGTGCCAGCAGTTTTAATAGAGACTCTGGGGCCAACGTCCTGACTTTC.

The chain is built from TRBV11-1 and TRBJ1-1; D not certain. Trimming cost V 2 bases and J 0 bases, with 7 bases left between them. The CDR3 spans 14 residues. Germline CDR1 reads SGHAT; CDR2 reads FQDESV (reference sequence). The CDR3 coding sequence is TGTGCCAGCAGCTTAACGGGATTGAACACTGAAGCTTTCTTT. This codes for CASSLTGLNTEAFF.

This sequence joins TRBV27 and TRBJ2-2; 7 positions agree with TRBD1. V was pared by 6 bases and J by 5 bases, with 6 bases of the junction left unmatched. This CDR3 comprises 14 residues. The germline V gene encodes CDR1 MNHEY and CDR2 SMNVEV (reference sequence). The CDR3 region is CASRPPTGTGELFF. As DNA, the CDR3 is TGTGCCAGCAGACCGCCGACAGGGACCGGGGAGCTGTTTTTT.

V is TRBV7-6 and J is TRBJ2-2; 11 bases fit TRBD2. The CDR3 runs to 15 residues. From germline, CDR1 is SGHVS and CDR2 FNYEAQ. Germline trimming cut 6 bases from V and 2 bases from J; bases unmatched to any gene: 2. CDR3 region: CASRGTSGNTGELFF. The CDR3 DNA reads TGTGCCAGCAGGGGGACTAGCGGAAACACCGGGGAGCTGTTTTTT.

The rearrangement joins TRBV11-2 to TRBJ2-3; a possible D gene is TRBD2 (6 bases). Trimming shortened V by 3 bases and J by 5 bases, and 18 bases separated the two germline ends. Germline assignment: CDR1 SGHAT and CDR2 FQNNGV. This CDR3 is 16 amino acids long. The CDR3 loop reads CASSFTGLSSVDTQYF. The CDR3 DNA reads TGTGCCAGCAGCTTTACGGGACTCTCTTCGGTAGATACGCAGTATTTT.

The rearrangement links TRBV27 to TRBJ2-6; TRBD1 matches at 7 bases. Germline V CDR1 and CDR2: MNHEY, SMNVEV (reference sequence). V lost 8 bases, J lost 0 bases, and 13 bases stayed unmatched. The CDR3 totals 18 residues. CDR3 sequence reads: CASRHSATGTSGANVLTF. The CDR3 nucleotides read TGTGCCAGCCGTCATTCTGCGACAGGGACCTCTGGGGCCAACGTCCTGACTTTC.

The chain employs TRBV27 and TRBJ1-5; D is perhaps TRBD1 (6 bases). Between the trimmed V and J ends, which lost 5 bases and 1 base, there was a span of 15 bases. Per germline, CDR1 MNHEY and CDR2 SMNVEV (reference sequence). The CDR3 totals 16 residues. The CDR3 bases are TGTGCCAGCAGTCGTTCGTGGACAGAGAGCAATCAGCCCCAGCATTTT. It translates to CASSRSWTESNQPQHF.

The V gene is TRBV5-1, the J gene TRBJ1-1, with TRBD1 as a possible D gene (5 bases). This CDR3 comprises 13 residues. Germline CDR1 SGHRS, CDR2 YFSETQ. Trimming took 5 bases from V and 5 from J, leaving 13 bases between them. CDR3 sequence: CASRQEGYTEAFF. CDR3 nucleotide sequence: TGCGCCAGCAGACAGGAGGGTTATACTGAAGCTTTCTTT.

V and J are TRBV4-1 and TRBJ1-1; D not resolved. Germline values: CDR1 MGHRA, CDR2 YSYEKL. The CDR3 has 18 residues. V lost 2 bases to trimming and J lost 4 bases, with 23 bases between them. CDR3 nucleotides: TGCGCCAGCAGCCAAAATCCGCCGTGGGGAGGGAGCGGCACTGAAGCTTTCTTT. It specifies CASSQNPPWGGSGTEAFF.

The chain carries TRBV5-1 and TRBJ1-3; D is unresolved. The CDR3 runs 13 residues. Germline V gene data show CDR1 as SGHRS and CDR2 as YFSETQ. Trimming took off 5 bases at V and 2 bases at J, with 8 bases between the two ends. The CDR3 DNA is TGCGCCAGCAGTGAGCGCACTGGAAACACCATATATTTT. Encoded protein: CASSERTGNTIYF.

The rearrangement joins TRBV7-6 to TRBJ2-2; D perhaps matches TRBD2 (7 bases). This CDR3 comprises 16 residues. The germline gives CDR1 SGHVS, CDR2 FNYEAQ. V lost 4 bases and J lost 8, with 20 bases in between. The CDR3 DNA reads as TGTGCCAGCAGCTCCGAAGGACTAGGGGGGACTGGGGAGCTGTTTTTT. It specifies CASSSEGLGGTGELFF.

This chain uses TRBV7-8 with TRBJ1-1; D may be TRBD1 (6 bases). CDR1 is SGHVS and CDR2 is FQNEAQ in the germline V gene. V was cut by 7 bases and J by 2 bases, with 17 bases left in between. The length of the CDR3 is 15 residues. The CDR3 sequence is CASTHSDSYNTEAFF. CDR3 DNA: TGTGCCAGCACCCACTCGGACAGTTATAACACTGAAGCTTTCTTT.

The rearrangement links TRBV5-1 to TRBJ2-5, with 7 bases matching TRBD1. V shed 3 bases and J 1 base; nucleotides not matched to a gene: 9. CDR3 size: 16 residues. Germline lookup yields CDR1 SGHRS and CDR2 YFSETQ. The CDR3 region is CASSSYPGQIQETQYF. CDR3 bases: TGCGCCAGCAGCTCCTACCCGGGACAGATCCAAGAGACCCAGTACTTC.

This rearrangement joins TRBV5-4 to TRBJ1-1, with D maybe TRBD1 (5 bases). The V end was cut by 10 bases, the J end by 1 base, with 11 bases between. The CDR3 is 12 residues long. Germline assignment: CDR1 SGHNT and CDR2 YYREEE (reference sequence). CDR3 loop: CAGNTGNTEAFF. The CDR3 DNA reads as TGTGCCGGAAATACAGGGAACACTGAAGCTTTCTTT.

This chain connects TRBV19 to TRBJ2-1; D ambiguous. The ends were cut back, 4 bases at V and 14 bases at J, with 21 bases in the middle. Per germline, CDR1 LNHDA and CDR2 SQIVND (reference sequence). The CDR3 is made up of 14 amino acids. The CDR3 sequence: CASSNGKLVTRKFF. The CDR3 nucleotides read TGTGCCAGTAGTAATGGAAAGCTGGTGACGCGGAAGTTCTTC. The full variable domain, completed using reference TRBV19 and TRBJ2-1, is DGGITQSPKYLFRKEGQNVTLSCEQNLNHDAMYWYRQDPGQGLRLIYYSQIVNDFQKGDIAEGYSVSREKKESFPLTVTSAQKNPTAFYLCASSNGKLVTRKFFGPGTRLTVL.

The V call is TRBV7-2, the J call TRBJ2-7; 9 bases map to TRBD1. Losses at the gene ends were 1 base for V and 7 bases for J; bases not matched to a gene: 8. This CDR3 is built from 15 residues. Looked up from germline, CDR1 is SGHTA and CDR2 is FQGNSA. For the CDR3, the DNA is TGTGCCAGCAGCTTAGGAAGGACAGGGGTGGAAGAGCAGTACTTC. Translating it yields CASSLGRTGVEEQYF.

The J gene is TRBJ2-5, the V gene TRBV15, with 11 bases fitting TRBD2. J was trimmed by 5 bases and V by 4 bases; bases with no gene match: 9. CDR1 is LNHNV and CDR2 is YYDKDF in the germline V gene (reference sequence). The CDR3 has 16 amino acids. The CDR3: CATSTLGLAGGETQYF. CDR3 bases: TGTGCCACCAGCACCCTCGGGCTAGCGGGAGGTGAGACCCAGTACTTC.

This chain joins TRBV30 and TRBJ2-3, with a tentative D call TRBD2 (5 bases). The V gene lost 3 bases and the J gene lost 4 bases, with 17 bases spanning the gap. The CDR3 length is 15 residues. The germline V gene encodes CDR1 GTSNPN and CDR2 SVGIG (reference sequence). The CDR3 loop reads CAWRTGRRVADTQYF. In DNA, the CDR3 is TGTGCCTGGAGAACGGGGAGAAGGGTAGCAGATACGCAGTATTTT.

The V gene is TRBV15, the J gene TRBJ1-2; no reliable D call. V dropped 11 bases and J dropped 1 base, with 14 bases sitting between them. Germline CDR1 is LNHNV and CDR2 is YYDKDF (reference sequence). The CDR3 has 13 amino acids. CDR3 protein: CAVSEHSNYGYTF. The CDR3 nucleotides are TGTGCCGTCTCAGAGCACAGTAACTATGGCTACACCTTC.